This T cell receptor (beta chain) is from a study of shared clonotypes between healthy human individuals. Sequencing was performed with immunoSEQ multiplex PCR; in TCRdb, only in-frame clones are kept and a portion is missing. The data show about 2 million clones, approximately 94% seen once. Positively selected for CCR7, the CD45RO-negative cells used as naive CD8 cells excluded terminally differentiated effector memory CD45RA+ cells. This CDR3 region has 15 residues. Trimming pared 5 bases from V and 10 bases from J, leaving 20 bases between. The germline V gene encodes CDR1 SGHAT and CDR2 FQNNGV. The V gene is TRBV11-2, the J gene TRBJ1-4, with TRBD1 as a possible D gene (6 bases). The clonotype was recovered from a man between 18 and 35 years old in good health. Input material: naive CD8+ T cells sorted from blood. The CDR3: CASSAWTVIGGKLFF. In DNA form, the CDR3 reads TGTGCCAGCAGCGCTTGGACAGTCATAGGCGGAAAACTGTTTTTT.